A single sample is the source of the 22 T cell receptor beta chains below, sequenced in a study of spatial heterogeneity in lung cancer. Study conclusions and caveats: In tumors, expanded intratumoral alpha and beta TCR counts tracked mutation counts.

As to time point: sample taken at primary tumor resection. Antigens for these TCRs are unknown. TCRdb re-called the 5' RACE reads with MiXCR, one entry per CDR3 protein. This table has roughly 4,200 distinct CDR3 sequences, 7.5% to 9.5% appearing once. The material sequenced was lung tumor tissue, taken at surgery. The receptors shown here come from a male donor with early-stage non-small cell lung cancer.

By sample share, this clonotype is medium-sized. The genes are TRBV18 and TRBJ1-2; 9 nucleotides align to TRBD1. Unmatched junction bases numbered 6, after V lost 3 bases and J lost 4 bases. CDR1 is KGHSH, CDR2 LQKENI, per germline. The CDR3 sequence is 15 residues long. CDR3 nucleotides: TGTGCCAGCTCACCCTCGGCGGGACAGGGCTATGGCTACACCTTC. Translating gives CASSPSAGQGYGYTF.

This clonotype is classed as medium-sized. V and J are TRBV20-1 and TRBJ2-2; the match to TRBD2 covers 10 bases. This CDR3 region has 14 residues. Looked up from germline, CDR1 is DFQATT and CDR2 is SNEGSKA (reference sequence). V was pared by 6 bases and J by 1 base, with 2 bases of the junction left unmatched. CDR3 DNA sequence: TGCAGTGCCGTAGCGGGAGGGAACACCGGGGAGCTGTTTTTT. It specifies CSAVAGGNTGELFF.

This clonotype was counted between two and nine times. The CDR3 DNA is TGCGCCAGCAGCCCCAGGGACACCGGGGAGCTGTTTTTT. Amino acids: CASSPRDTGELFF. V is TRBV5-1 and J is TRBJ2-2; perhaps TRBD1 as D (5 bases). The V end was cut by 4 bases, the J end by 3 bases, with 7 bases between. The CDR3 loop spans 13 amino acids. In germline, CDR1 is SGHRS, CDR2 YFSETQ.

This clonotype is deemed medium-sized. CDR3 in DNA: TGTGCCTGGAGTCCCGACAGGGGCTACGAGCAGTACTTC. Translated, it gives CAWSPDRGYEQYF. The V and J genes are TRBV30 and TRBJ2-7, with 8 bases identical to TRBD1. The CDR3 length is 13 residues. Looked up from germline, CDR1 is GTSNPN and CDR2 is SVGIG (reference sequence). Trimming cost V 2 bases and J 3 bases; bases outside gene matches: 3.

This clonotype was seen many times. Written as DNA, the CDR3 is TGTGCCAGCAGCCAATGGGGGGCTGACACTGAAGCTTTCTTT. It codes for CASSQWGADTEAFF. The genes are TRBV3-1 and TRBJ1-1, with D perhaps TRBD1 (6 bases). Trimming removed 2 bases from V and 3 bases from J, with 10 bases in between. This CDR3 contains 14 residues. Germline V lookup: CDR1 LGHDT, CDR2 YNNKEL (reference sequence).

A few counts support this clonotype. The genes are TRBV7-9 and TRBJ2-7; a weak D match, TRBD1 (6 bases). Germline V gene lookup returns CDR1 SEHNR and CDR2 FQNEAQ (reference sequence). The CDR3 has 15 amino acids. Between the trimmed V and J ends, which lost 1 base and 4 bases, there was a span of 14 bases. The CDR3 loop is CASSLGGQSYYEQYF. CDR3 DNA: TGTGCCAGCAGCTTAGGGGGACAATCCTATTACGAGCAGTACTTC.

The chain couples TRBV3-1 to TRBJ1-4; D remains unclear. This CDR3 region has 13 residues. Germline assignment: CDR1 LGHDT and CDR2 YNNKEL (reference sequence). Trimming cost V 4 bases and J 6 bases, with 9 bases left between them. The CDR3 coding sequence is TGTGCCAGCAGCCTGAACAAGGATGAAAAACTGTTTTTT. Translation gives CASSLNKDEKLFF. Filled out from reference TRBV3-1 and TRBJ1-4, the complete variable domain reads DTAVSQTPKYLVTQMGNDKSIKCEQNLGHDTMYWYKQDSKKFLKIMFSYNNKELIINETVPNRFSPKSPDKAHLNLHINSLELGDSAVYFCASSLNKDEKLFFGSGTQLSVL.

In its sample, this clonotype ranks as medium-sized. The V gene is TRBV6-2 or TRBV6-3, the J gene TRBJ2-3; D might be TRBD1 (6 bases). Germline lookup yields CDR1 MNHEY and CDR2 SVGEGT. V was cut by 0 bases and J by 2 bases, with 15 bases left in between. This CDR3 spans 17 amino acids. As DNA, the CDR3 is TGTGCCAGCAGTTACTCAGGACAGCAAATACTCACAGATACGCAGTATTTT. Its protein product is CASSYSGQQILTDTQYF.

In its sample, this clonotype was seen a few times. This chain connects TRBV28 to TRBJ1-4; no clear D. Germline values: CDR1 MDHEN, CDR2 SYDVKM. Trimming removed 6 bases at V and 4 bases at J, with 15 bases between. The CDR3 runs 15 residues. The CDR3 nucleotides are TGTGCCAGCAGCCCACGGGTACTTGGTAATGAAAAACTGTTTTTT. Its protein product is CASSPRVLGNEKLFF.

The chain is built from TRBV5-4 and TRBJ1-2, with no clear D. Germline CDR1 SGHNT, CDR2 YYREEE (reference sequence). The length of the CDR3 is 15 residues. V gave up 7 bases and J gave up 5 bases, with 21 bases separating them. The CDR3 sequence is CASRSLEATVYGYTF. The CDR3 DNA reads as TGTGCCAGCCGCAGCCTGGAGGCGACTGTTTATGGCTACACCTTC.

V usage is TRBV28 and J usage is TRBJ2-7; D remains ambiguous. The germline gives CDR1 MDHEN, CDR2 SYDVKM. The CDR3 spans 13 residues. The V end lost 4 bases, the J end lost 6 bases, and 13 bases lay between the germline ends. The CDR3 is CASSSDPRSEQYF. Here the CDR3 DNA reads TGTGCCAGCAGTTCCGACCCCCGTTCCGAGCAGTACTTC.

This clonotype qualifies as medium-sized (0.01 to 0.1%). The chain combines TRBV7-2 with TRBJ2-3; 8 bases agree with TRBD1. The J segment lost 1 base and the V segment lost 4 bases, leaving 7 bases of the junction unmatched. In germline, CDR1 is SGHTA, CDR2 FQGNSA. The CDR3 sequence is 16 residues long. The CDR3 region is CASSSRDRGGTDTQYF. CDR3 in DNA: TGTGCCAGCAGCTCCCGAGACAGGGGCGGCACAGATACGCAGTATTTT.

In this sample, this clonotype turned up many times. The chain links TRBV20-1 to TRBJ2-5, with 10 bases lining up with TRBD1. Trimming at V came to 5 bases and at J to 2 bases, leaving 2 bases not matched to a gene. The CDR3 length is 13 residues. Germline V CDR1 and CDR2: DFQATT, SNEGSKA (reference sequence). Written as DNA, the CDR3 is TGCAGTGCTTCGGACAGGGGGCAAGAGACCCAGTACTTC. It translates to CSASDRGQETQYF.

This clonotype was found many times. V and J are TRBV6-1 and TRBJ2-3; D remains ambiguous. Germline-derived CDR1 and CDR2 are MNHNS and SASEGT. The V and J ends lost 2 bases and 5 bases respectively, with 14 bases between them. CDR3 length equals 15 residues. CDR3 amino acids: CASSERVKAGDTQYF. The CDR3 bases are TGTGCCAGCAGTGAACGGGTTAAGGCCGGAGATACGCAGTATTTT.

This clonotype is judged medium-sized (0.01 to 0.1%). V gene TRBV7-8 combines with J gene TRBJ2-3, with TRBD2 matching over 12 bases. CDR3 length equals 14 residues. Germline assignment: CDR1 SGHVS and CDR2 FQNEAQ. V shed 5 bases and J 5 bases; nucleotides not matched to a gene: 2. The CDR3 is CASSPGLAGDTQYF. CDR3 DNA sequence: TGTGCCAGCAGCCCGGGACTAGCGGGAGATACGCAGTATTTT. The full variable domain, with the rest looked up from reference TRBV7-8 and TRBJ2-3, is GAGVSQSPRYKVAKRGQDVALRCDPISGHVSLFWYQQALGQGPEFLTYFQNEAQLDKSGLPSDRFFAERPEGSVSTLKIQRTQQEDSAVYLCASSPGLAGDTQYFGPGTRLTVL.

This sequence joins TRBV7-2 and TRBJ2-5; 12 nucleotides agree with TRBD2. The germline V gene has CDR1 SGHTA and CDR2 FQGNSA. V trimming: 1 base; J trimming: 0 bases; junction bases outside the gene matches: 3. The CDR3 covers 17 residues. CDR3 region: CASSLDGLAGYQETQYF. DNA of the CDR3: TGTGCCAGCAGCTTAGACGGACTAGCGGGGTACCAAGAGACCCAGTACTTC.

To note about this clonotype: Its ends do not fully match the called genes, so a read error is possible. V usage is TRBV7-7 and J usage is TRBJ2-1; D is undetermined. Germline V gene data show CDR1 as SSHAT and CDR2 as FNYEAQ (reference sequence). CDR3 length equals 13 residues. The CDR3 DNA is TGTGCTAGCAGCTTATCCCTAAACAATGAGCAGTTCTTC. The encoded protein is CASSLSLNNEQFF.

By sample fraction, this clonotype is medium-sized. This rearrangement joins TRBV5-6 to TRBJ2-5, with TRBD1 matching 9 bases. This CDR3 has 15 residues. The V gene end was trimmed by 4 bases and the J gene end by 5 bases; junction bases not matched to a gene: 9. Germline values: CDR1 SGHDT, CDR2 YYEEEE. The CDR3 reads CASSTGQGTTETQYF. As DNA, the CDR3 is TGTGCCAGCAGCACCGGACAGGGGACAACGGAGACCCAGTACTTC.

Points on this clonotype: It may be a read error: a sequence one base away is much more abundant. The V and J genes are TRBV6-5 and TRBJ2-3, with D possibly matching TRBD2 (6 bases). CDR1 is MNHEY and CDR2 is SVGAGI in the germline V gene. This CDR3 is built from 15 residues. With 0 bases removed from V and 4 bases from J, the gap between germline ends came to 11 bases. This CDR3 is CASSYSGSSADTQYF. The CDR3, as DNA: TGTGCCAGCAGTTACTCGGGGTCTAGCGCAGATACGCAGTATTTT.

This clonotype is medium-sized within its sample. This chain uses TRBV7-2 with TRBJ1-4, with D perhaps TRBD1 (6 bases). The V and J ends lost 3 bases and 7 bases respectively, with 9 bases between them. The CDR3 extends over 13 amino acids. CDR1 is SGHTA, CDR2 FQGNSA, per germline. The CDR3 is CASSLQGSEKLFF. The CDR3 bases are TGTGCCAGCAGCTTGCAGGGGAGTGAAAAACTGTTTTTT.

By its share, this clonotype is medium-sized (0.01 to 0.1%). The chain joins TRBV5-6 to TRBJ1-5; D is ambiguous. Germline V gene lookup returns CDR1 SGHDT and CDR2 YYEEEE. With 1 base removed from V and 0 bases from J, the gap between germline ends came to 5 bases. The CDR3 contains 14 residues. CDR3 coding DNA: TGTGCCAGCAGCTTGTCTCTTAGCAATCAGCCCCAGCATTTT. Its translation is CASSLSLSNQPQHF.

This clonotype was found many times. The rearrangement joins TRBV6-1 to TRBJ1-2; tentative D call: TRBD1 (5 bases). There are 13 residues in the CDR3. The V end was cut by 6 bases, the J end by 7 bases, with 15 bases between. Looked up from germline, CDR1 is MNHNS and CDR2 is SASEGT. The chain's CDR3 is CASRRGGVSGYTF. The CDR3 DNA sequence: TGTGCCAGCAGGAGAGGAGGGGTCTCTGGCTACACCTTC.